The 31 T cell receptor beta chains in this list originate from one sample, sequenced in a study of identical twins. TCRdb re-analysed the 5' RACE reads in MiXCR, keeping a single row per CDR3 protein. This sample carries roughly 540,000 distinct CDR3 sequences, approximately 22% of them seen once, and the ten largest clones take around 0.9%. These records were also assigned to another study, of T cells expressing NK-cell markers.

The sequencing input was CD4+ T cells sorted from blood. Receptor source: a woman younger than 35 in good health.

This clonotype was observed a handful of times. The chain employs TRBV6-1 and TRBJ1-1; D call uncertain. Germline CDR1 reads MNHNS; CDR2 reads SASEGT. V was shortened by 11 bases and J by 1 base, with 17 bases between the two germline ends. The CDR3 consists of 14 residues. CDR3 sequence reads: CAVRVSLSNTEAFF. The CDR3 DNA sequence: TGTGCCGTCCGGGTATCCCTCTCGAACACTGAAGCTTTCTTT.

This clonotype was seen a few times. The chain links TRBV7-2 to TRBJ1-2; 9 bases are shared with TRBD1. V gave up 4 bases and J gave up 4 bases; unmatched junction bases: 4. Germline CDR1 SGHTA, CDR2 FQGNSA. This CDR3 region has 14 residues. In DNA form, the CDR3 reads TGTGCCAGCAGCTCAACAGGGGGCTCCTATGGCTACACCTTC. This codes for CASSSTGGSYGYTF.

The chain couples TRBV7-2 to TRBJ2-7, with 12 bases fitting TRBD1. The CDR3 spans 16 residues. V shed 5 bases, J shed 4 bases, and the junction held 9 bases outside the gene matches. Germline loops: CDR1 SGHTA, CDR2 FQGNSA. The CDR3 DNA reads TGTGCCAGCAGCCCGGGGACAGGGGGCCCATTGTACGAGCAGTACTTC. This translates into CASSPGTGGPLYEQYF.

This rearrangement joins TRBV10-2 to TRBJ2-5; 9 bases line up with TRBD1. There are 14 residues in the CDR3. The junction had 6 bases not matched to a gene; V was cut back by 6 bases and J by 4 bases. Germline V gene sequence: CDR1 WSHSY, CDR2 SAAADI. The CDR3 spells CASRVTGGLETQYF. CDR3 sequence (DNA): TGCGCCAGCAGAGTGACAGGGGGTTTAGAGACCCAGTACTTC.

This clonotype was observed a handful of times. This chain links TRBV5-1 with TRBJ1-2; D gene unclear. V lost 0 bases and J 4 bases, leaving 10 bases between the germline ends. The CDR3 is 14 amino acids. Germline-derived CDR1 and CDR2 are SGHRS and YFSETQ. The CDR3 DNA reads TGCGCCAGCAGCTTGGACCCTCTATTCTATGGCTACACCTTC. It translates to CASSLDPLFYGYTF.

This clonotype was detected many times. The V call is TRBV12-3 or TRBV12-4, the J call TRBJ2-1; the D is unclear. The CDR3 consists of 15 residues. The V end was cut by 5 bases, the J end by 4 bases, with 15 bases between. This CDR3 is CASSLPVASYNEQFF. The DNA of the CDR3 is TGTGCCAGCAGTCTCCCAGTAGCCAGTTACAATGAGCAGTTCTTC.

The chain has TRBV2 and TRBJ1-1; TRBD1 is a possible D gene (5 bases). V gave up 11 bases and J gave up 5 bases, with 12 bases separating them. The germline CDR1 and CDR2 sequences are SNHLY and FYNNEI. CDR3 size: 11 residues. The DNA for the CDR3 is TGTGCCCTAGCGCGGGGGACTGAAGCTTTCTTT. This gives the protein CALARGTEAFF.

The J gene is TRBJ1-6, the V gene TRBV7-4; D unclear. The V and J ends lost 1 base and 10 bases respectively, with 8 bases between them. The CDR3 has 13 amino acids. Germline V lookup: CDR1 SGHVT, CDR2 SQSDAQ. The CDR3 protein is CASSLVGYSPLHF. The CDR3 DNA is TGTGCCAGCAGCTTAGTTGGTTACTCACCCCTCCACTTT.

This clonotype has ten or more counts. The genes are TRBV12-3 or TRBV12-4 and TRBJ1-2; 9 bases agree with TRBD1. The length of the CDR3 is 14 residues. J gave up 2 bases and V 3 bases, and 1 base lay outside the gene matches. CDR3 DNA: TGTGCCAGCAGTTTCGGACAGGGGAACTATGGCTACACCTTC. This translates into CASSFGQGNYGYTF.

This clonotype appeared a few times. The CDR3 protein is CASSRDRGRAFF. The CDR3 DNA reads TGTGCCAGCAGCCGGGACAGGGGACGAGCTTTCTTT. The genes are TRBV6-2 or TRBV6-3 and TRBJ1-1; TRBD1 matches 10 bases. The V gene end was trimmed by 6 bases and the J gene end by 10 bases; junction bases not matched to a gene: 5. Germline CDR1 MNHEY, CDR2 SVGEGT. The CDR3 sequence is 12 residues long.

This chain connects TRBV9 to TRBJ1-6; 7 nucleotides align to TRBD1. This CDR3 spans 14 amino acids. V lost 4 bases and J lost 10; bases outside the gene matches: 8. Germline values: CDR1 SGDLS, CDR2 YYNGEE. The CDR3 sequence is CASSTETGWSPLHF. CDR3 nucleotide sequence: TGTGCCAGCAGCACAGAGACAGGGTGGTCACCCCTCCACTTT.

The CDR3 here is CASSWGTGYQPQHF. For the CDR3, the DNA is TGTGCCAGCAGTTGGGGGACAGGGTACCAGCCCCAGCATTTT. The J gene is TRBJ1-5, the V gene TRBV12-3 or TRBV12-4; 9 bases align to TRBD1. Germline trimming cut 4 bases from V and 7 bases from J; bases unmatched to any gene: 5. This CDR3 has 14 residues.

The V and J genes are TRBV20-1 and TRBJ2-7; TRBD2 matches at 9 bases. Germline lookup yields CDR1 DFQATT and CDR2 SNEGSKA (reference sequence). The CDR3 length is 13 residues. Unmatched junction bases numbered 4, after V lost 4 bases and J lost 3 bases. The CDR3 is CSATIAGVYEQYF. Written as DNA, the CDR3 is TGCAGTGCTACAATAGCGGGGGTCTACGAGCAGTACTTC.

V gene TRBV20-1 combines with J gene TRBJ1-1; 7 bases are a match to TRBD1. With V trimmed by 2 bases and J by 4 bases, 7 bases remained unmatched. The CDR3 contains 14 residues. Germline-derived CDR1 and CDR2 are DFQATT and SNEGSKA (reference sequence). The CDR3 DNA follows: TGCAGTGCTAGAAGACAGGGCGTTGTCACTGAAGCTTTCTTT. It is translated as CSARRQGVVTEAFF.

This rearrangement joins TRBV12-3 or TRBV12-4 to TRBJ2-5; D may be TRBD1 (5 bases). Trimming took 0 bases from V and 11 from J, leaving 7 bases between them. The CDR3 runs to 11 residues. CDR3 bases: TGTGCCAGCAGTTTAGCAGGGGTTCAGTACTTC. Translating gives CASSLAGVQYF.

This clonotype was found a few times. The chain is built from TRBV5-1 and TRBJ2-3; TRBD2 might be the D (7 bases). V dropped 4 bases and J dropped 4 bases, with 13 bases sitting between them. The CDR3 is 14 residues long. In germline, CDR1 is SGHRS, CDR2 YFSETQ. CDR3 region: CASSTGGQADTQYF. For the CDR3, the DNA is TGCGCCAGCAGCACGGGGGGCCAGGCAGATACGCAGTATTTT.

The chain couples TRBV19 to TRBJ1-1; no clear D. Germline V lookup: CDR1 LNHDA, CDR2 SQIVND (reference sequence). V was trimmed by 3 bases and J by 6 bases, leaving 11 bases between them. The CDR3 contains 13 residues. The CDR3 nucleotides read TGTGCCAGTAGTATTACTACGGCAGCTGAAGCTTTCTTT. Its translation: CASSITTAAEAFF.

The rearrangement links TRBV3-1 to TRBJ1-1, with D possibly TRBD1 on 6 matching bases. This CDR3 has 13 residues. Per germline, CDR1 LGHDT and CDR2 YNNKEL (reference sequence). The ends were cut back, 0 bases at V and 11 bases at J, with 13 bases in the middle. The chain's CDR3 is CASSQEGGRGAFF. As DNA, the CDR3 is TGTGCCAGCAGCCAAGAAGGGGGTCGAGGGGCTTTCTTT.

This clonotype was detected a few times. CDR3 residues: CASSDRDRLVDEQFF. The CDR3 nucleotides read TGTGCCAGCAGTGATAGGGACAGATTGGTTGATGAGCAGTTCTTC. This chain connects TRBV6-4 to TRBJ2-1; 7 bases are shared with TRBD1. CDR3 length equals 15 residues. After removal of 3 bases from V and 8 bases from J, the junction contained 10 bases not matched to a gene. Germline V gene data show CDR1 as MRHNA and CDR2 as SNTAGT.

This clonotype occurred a few times. The chain combines TRBV27 with TRBJ2-1, with 8 bases that match TRBD1. V was pared by 6 bases and J by 4 bases, with 5 bases of the junction left unmatched. The CDR3 has 14 residues. Germline CDR1 and CDR2: MNHEY and SMNVEV (reference sequence). The CDR3 nucleotides are TGTGCCAGCAGGTCTGGGGACAGGTACAATGAGCAGTTCTTC. It specifies CASRSGDRYNEQFF.

In its sample, this clonotype was seen once. The rearrangement links TRBV3-1 to TRBJ2-3; D might be TRBD2 (6 bases). The CDR3 covers 16 residues. Trimming removed 5 bases from V and 2 bases from J, with 17 bases in between. CDR1 is LGHDT and CDR2 is YNNKEL in the germline V gene (reference sequence). The DNA of the CDR3 is TGTGCCAGCAGCTGGTCGGATAGCGGTTACACAGATACGCAGTATTTT. It codes for CASSWSDSGYTDTQYF.

This clonotype has more than one count but fewer than ten. The chain uses TRBV12-3 or TRBV12-4 and TRBJ1-1, with D unresolved. The CDR3 length is 13 residues. V gave up 3 bases and J gave up 4 bases, with 9 bases separating them. The CDR3 sequence is CASSLRVSTEAFF. The DNA of the CDR3 is TGTGCCAGCAGTTTGCGGGTATCCACTGAAGCTTTCTTT.

This clonotype came up many times. The V gene is TRBV5-1, the J gene TRBJ1-5; perhaps TRBD1 as D (5 bases). CDR1 SGHRS and CDR2 YFSETQ come from the germline V gene. Trimming left V 4 bases short and J 10 bases short, with 21 bases between. CDR3 length: 15 residues. Here the CDR3 DNA reads TGCGCCAGCAGCCCCGAAGGTGTCCGGGGGGTTCCCCAGCATTTT. This encodes CASSPEGVRGVPQHF.

This sequence joins TRBV18 and TRBJ2-7; 8 bases align to TRBD1. The CDR3 has 16 residues. Trimming removed 3 bases from V and 0 bases from J; junction bases left unmatched: 7. Germline V CDR1 and CDR2: KGHSH, LQKENI. For the CDR3, the DNA is TGTGCCAGCTCACCGTATTCGGGACAGGCCTCCTACGAGCAGTACTTC. It yields the protein CASSPYSGQASYEQYF.

The V gene is TRBV7-9, the J gene TRBJ2-7; the D gene is possibly TRBD2 (5 bases). CDR1 and CDR2 from the germline V gene are SEHNR and FQNEAQ (reference sequence). V was cut by 5 bases and J by 0 bases, with 14 bases left in between. This CDR3 spans 15 amino acids. Here the CDR3 DNA reads TGTGCCAGCAGCCTCCGGGAACTCATCTCCTACGAGCAGTACTTC. As protein: CASSLRELISYEQYF. The variable domain in full, with the rest retrieved from reference TRBV7-9 and TRBJ2-7, is DTGVSQNPRHKITKRGQNVTFRCDPISEHNRLYWYRQTLGQGPEFLTYFQNEAQLEKSRLLSDRFSAERPKGSFSTLEIQRTEQGDSAMYLCASSLRELISYEQYFGPGTRLTVT.

This chain uses TRBV5-1 with TRBJ2-7; 8 bases match TRBD1. Germline CDR1 reads SGHRS; CDR2 reads YFSETQ. With V trimmed by 6 bases and J by 3 bases, 11 bases remained unmatched. This CDR3 is built from 15 residues. Written as DNA, the CDR3 is TGCGCCAGCACCCGAGACAGGGGATCGCTCTACGAGCAGTACTTC. It is translated as CASTRDRGSLYEQYF.

The rearrangement uses TRBV5-1 and TRBJ2-7; D may be TRBD1 or TRBD2 (5 bases each). Germline V gives CDR1 SGHRS, CDR2 YFSETQ. This CDR3 is built from 14 residues. Trimming removed 7 bases from V and 3 bases from J, with 17 bases in between. The CDR3 reads CASAPAGTLYEQYF. CDR3 in DNA: TGCGCCAGCGCACCAGCCGGGACCCTCTACGAGCAGTACTTC.

This clonotype was recorded a few times. This sequence joins TRBV7-2 and TRBJ2-7, with a tentative D call TRBD1 (7 bases). This CDR3 comprises 14 residues. Trimming removed 2 bases from V and 5 bases from J, with 13 bases in between. The germline gives CDR1 SGHTA, CDR2 FQGNSA. CDR3 protein: CASSLQGGVDEQYF. CDR3 nucleotides: TGTGCCAGCAGCTTACAGGGGGGAGTCGACGAGCAGTACTTC.

This chain connects TRBV6-1 to TRBJ2-1; 14 bases line up with TRBD2. The CDR3 is made up of 15 amino acids. Germline V lookup: CDR1 MNHNS, CDR2 SASEGT. J was trimmed by 15 bases and V by 4 bases; bases with no gene match: 11. The CDR3 DNA is TGTGCCAGCAGTGCAGAGACGACTAGCGGGAGGGCAATGTTCTTC. This sequence encodes CASSAETTSGRAMFF.

The sample holds a few counts of this clonotype. The chain is built from TRBV7-6 and TRBJ2-1; 7 positions match TRBD2. Germline loops: CDR1 SGHVS, CDR2 FNYEAQ. The CDR3 extends over 15 amino acids. The V gene end was trimmed by 1 base and the J gene end by 9 bases; junction bases not matched to a gene: 9. CDR3 sequence: CASSLGLALIAEQFF. CDR3 coding DNA: TGTGCCAGCAGCTTAGGACTAGCTCTCATAGCTGAGCAGTTCTTC.

This sequence joins TRBV5-6 and TRBJ1-3; D gene ambiguous. The CDR3 length is 11 residues. Per the germline V gene, CDR1 is SGHDT and CDR2 is YYEEEE. V was cut by 1 base and J by 9 bases, with 5 bases left in between. In nucleotides, the CDR3 is TGTGCCAGCAGCTTGCAGTCCACCATATATTTT. Translation gives CASSLQSTIYF.